This T cell receptor (beta chain) was sequenced for a study of blood T cells in healthy people across ages (dated by TCRdb to the mid-2010s). In terms of the full investigation: In model experiments, template switching captured about one uniquely barcoded TCR beta cDNA molecule for every two T cells. To track age-related changes in TCR beta repertoire diversity, the study relied on deep sequencing normalized with unique cDNA molecular identifiers. The donors were split into four age groups: young (average about 16 years), middle-aged (39), aged (approximately 60) and long-lived (roughly 80). To avoid experimental bias, donors of different ages were spread randomly across the sequencing lanes. For two donors (one aged 18 to 29 and one aged 80 or older), the study analyzed two additional independent replicas of 1 million unique cDNA reads from the same blood draw. Study-wide findings and limitations: Estimates of total diversity based on one million sequenced T cells were regarded as lower bounds and as underestimates. Observed TCR beta diversity correlated strongly with the percentage of naive T cells measured by flow cytometry. Compared with the aged group, the long-lived group had more naive CD4+ T cells, fewer expanded clones and increased TCR diversity, a pattern suggesting age selection. Observed TCR beta diversity per million T cells fell roughly linearly with age, and a significant reduction was already apparent by age around 44. Donor CMV infection status was unknown, potentially confounding age-related changes in expanded clonotypes. Conclusive comparison of naive and antigen-experienced compartments was prevented by the profiling of bulk unsorted PBMCs.

This clonotype was recorded at least ten times. Its binding antigen is unknown. No much larger clonotype is one base removed from it; base qualities were not supplied. Donors were 40 or so systemically healthy Caucasian individuals from Russia aged about 6 to 100 years. Each donor gave 9 to 10 milliliters of peripheral blood, collected into EDTA-treated Vacutainer tubes. Ficoll-Paque density-gradient centrifugation was used to isolate PBMCs, with at least 6 million per sample. Trizol reagent was used to extract total RNA from PBMCs, with at least 5 micrograms per sample. The percentages of naive CD45RAhigh/CD27high T cells were determined by flow cytometry on a PBMC aliquot from every donor. In the germline V gene, CDR1 corresponds to SGHTA and CDR2 to FQGNSA. Inclusive of the bounding cysteine and phenylalanine, the CDR3 is 15 residues long. Only CDR3 DNA remains: 45 bases, in frame from the first base. V is cut back by 5 bases and J by 8 bases, with 6 bases in the junction unmatched.

Libraries came from 5' RACE. The run used an Illumina HiSeq 2500. The second PCR ran for roughly 6 to 11 cycles and used a J-beta primer mix along with a sample-barcoded 5' primer. A template-switch 5' adaptor carrying 12 random nucleotides introduced a unique molecular identifier onto each TCR beta cDNA molecule. Each sample yielded at least 2.5 million CDR3-containing paired-end reads. The Mint cDNA synthesis kit, primed by a TRBC-specific oligonucleotide, was used to synthesize first-strand cDNA from all RNA. All cDNA was treated with uracil-DNA glycosylase and then went through a first 18-cycle PCR with the universal primers M1SS and BC2_uni_R. In the original analysis: Each sample was normalized by randomly selecting 1 million high-quality reads, each carrying a distinct molecular identifier. Instead of being binned into consensus sequences, reads with shared molecular identifiers were discarded. MiTCR, run with a Q25 quality threshold and the strictest error-elimination algorithm, handled CDR3 identification, clonotype clustering and error correction. A nonparametric unseen species model using Euler transformation provided a lower-bound estimate of total TCR beta diversity. The raw public reads went through TCRdb reprocessing: fastp at Q25, MiXCR clone calling, in-frame beta chains kept. Merged by CDR3 protein, the rows form single entries marked with the most common genes and DNA. V and J calls and clone size were set by TCRdb, not the authors. In this sample the table shows about 700,000 distinct CDR3 sequences, about 30% of which occur a single time. The biggest ten clones account for 15% of the sample.

The V gene is TRBV7-2 and the J gene is TRBJ1-6; 10 middle bases align to TRBD1. Specimen: blood. This clonotype was sampled from a woman older than 75 in good health. Donor details come from another sample of the same person, matched by shared clones. The CDR3 protein sequence reads: CASSIDRGRDSPLHF. Here is the DNA: TGTGCCAGCAGCATAGACAGGGGGCGCGATTCACCCCTCCACTTT.